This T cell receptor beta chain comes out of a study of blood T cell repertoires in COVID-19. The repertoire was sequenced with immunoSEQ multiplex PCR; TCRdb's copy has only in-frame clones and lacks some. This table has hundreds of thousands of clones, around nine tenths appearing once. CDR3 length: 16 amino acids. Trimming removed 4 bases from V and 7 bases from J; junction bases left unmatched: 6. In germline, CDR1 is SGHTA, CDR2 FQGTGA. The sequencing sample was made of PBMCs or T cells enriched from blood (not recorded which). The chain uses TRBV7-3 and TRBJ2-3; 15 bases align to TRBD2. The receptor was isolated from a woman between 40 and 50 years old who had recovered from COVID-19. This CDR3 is CASSSQGLAGGYTQYF. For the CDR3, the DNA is TGTGCCAGCAGCTCTCAGGGACTAGCGGGAGGTTATACGCAGTATTTT.